This paragraph covers one T cell receptor beta chain sequence. What it binds is unknown. The CDR3 is 17 amino acids. The germline V gene encodes CDR1 LGHNA and CDR2 YSLEER. J gave up 2 bases and V 0 bases, and 4 bases lay outside the gene matches. This entry comes from a study of cytomegalovirus exposure and HLA in healthy donors. About the study: Previous work identified 90 million to 130 million unique TCR beta sequences from about 179 million T cells. Study-wide points: For TCR beta chains, V- and J-gene trimming was later linked to a missense DCLRE1C variant. An analysis done earlier found most TCR beta V segments productive about 90% or about 30% of the time. Under in vitro conditions, three CMV-associated chains were confirmed as specific for CMV antigens.

PCR primers comprised 60 Vbeta and 13 Jbeta primers. This table comes from immunoSEQ multiplex PCR, and its TCRdb copy is limited to in-frame clones, with some not included. The sample contains 160,000 or so clones, roughly 75% of which appear only once. Sequenced: PBMCs. This chain uses TRBV4-3 with TRBJ2-1; TRBD2 matches 10 bases. This clonotype originated in a man between 35 and 55 years old in good health and CMV-seronegative. CDR3 sequence: CASSQDRTSGTYNEQFF. CDR3 DNA sequence: TGCGCCAGCAGCCAAGATAGGACTAGCGGTACCTACAATGAGCAGTTCTTC.